The sequence of this T cell receptor (beta chain) was determined in a study of blood T cell repertoires in COVID-19. Study at large: T cells, B-cell-depleted T cells, or PBMCs provided the cDNA or gDNA that served as material.

This clone was recorded once. Profiled with immunoSEQ multiplex PCR; TCRdb holds only in-frame clones, not every one. The sample lists roughly 170,000 clones, around 79% occurring once. The CDR3 loop spans 13 amino acids. V lost 8 bases and J lost 4; bases outside the gene matches: 2. Germline V CDR1 and CDR2: LGHDT, YNNKEL (reference sequence). J is TRBJ2-2 and V is TRBV3-1 (or the pseudogene TRBV3-2); 9 bases match TRBD2. Specimen: peripheral blood. This receptor was taken from a woman aged 55 to 70 with COVID-19, enrolled during active disease. The CDR3 DNA reads TGTGCCAGCCGACTAGCGGCCACCGGGGAGCTGTTTTTT. Translated: CASRLAATGELFF.